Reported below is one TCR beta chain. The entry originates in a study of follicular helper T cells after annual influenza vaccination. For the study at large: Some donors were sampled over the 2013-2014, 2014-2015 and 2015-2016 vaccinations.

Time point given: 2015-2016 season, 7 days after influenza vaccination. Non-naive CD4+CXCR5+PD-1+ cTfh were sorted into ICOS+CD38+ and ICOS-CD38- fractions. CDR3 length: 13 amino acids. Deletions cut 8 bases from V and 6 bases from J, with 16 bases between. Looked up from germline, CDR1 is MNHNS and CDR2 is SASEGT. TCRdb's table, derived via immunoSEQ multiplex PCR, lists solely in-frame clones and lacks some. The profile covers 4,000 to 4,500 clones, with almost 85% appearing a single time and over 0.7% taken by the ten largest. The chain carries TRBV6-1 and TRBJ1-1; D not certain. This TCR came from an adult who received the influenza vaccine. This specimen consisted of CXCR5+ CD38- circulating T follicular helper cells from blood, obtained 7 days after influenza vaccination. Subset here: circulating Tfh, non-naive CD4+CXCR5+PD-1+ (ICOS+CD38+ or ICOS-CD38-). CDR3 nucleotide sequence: TGTGCCAGCTCCGGCCGGGAAACGGCTGAAGCTTTCTTT. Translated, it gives CASSGRETAEAFF.